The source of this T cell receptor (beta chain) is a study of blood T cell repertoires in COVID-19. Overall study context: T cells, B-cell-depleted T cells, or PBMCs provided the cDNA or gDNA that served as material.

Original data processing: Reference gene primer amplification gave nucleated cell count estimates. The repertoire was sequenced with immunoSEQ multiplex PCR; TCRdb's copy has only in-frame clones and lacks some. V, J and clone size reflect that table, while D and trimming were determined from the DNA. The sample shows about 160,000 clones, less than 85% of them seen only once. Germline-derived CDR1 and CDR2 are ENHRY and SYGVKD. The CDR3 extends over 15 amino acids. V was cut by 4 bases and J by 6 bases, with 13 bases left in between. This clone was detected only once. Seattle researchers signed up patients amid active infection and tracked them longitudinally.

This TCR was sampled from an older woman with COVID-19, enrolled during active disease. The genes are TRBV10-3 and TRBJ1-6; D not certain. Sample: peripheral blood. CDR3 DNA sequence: TGTGCCATCAGTGCCCGGGAGGGAGGTAATTCACCCCTCCACTTT. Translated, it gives CAISAREGGNSPLHF.